This T cell receptor beta chain originates from a study of T cells in Graves' hyperthyroidism and ophthalmopathy. It was RNA transcripts that yielded the amplified TCR beta CDR3 regions. HTBI primers were used for first-round RT-PCR of the TCR CDR3. TCRdb fed the multiplex PCR reads into MiXCR, producing one record per CDR3 protein. The sample contains 480,000 or so distinct CDR3 sequences, approximately 15% of which appear only once. V lost 0 bases to trimming and J lost 6 bases, with 3 bases between them. This CDR3 has 12 amino acids. Germline assignment: CDR1 SGHAT and CDR2 FQNNGV. The V call is TRBV11-2, the J call TRBJ2-1; D is unclear. The source of this sequence is a woman between 18 and 30 years old with Graves' hyperthyroidism. Sequencing was carried out using blood. This CDR3 reads CASSLDSNEQFF. The CDR3 nucleotides are TGTGCCAGCAGCTTAGACAGCAATGAGCAGTTCTTC.